Listed below are T cell receptor beta chains from one sample, sequenced in a study of T-cell memory formation after mild COVID-19. TCRdb analysed the 5' RACE reads with MiXCR anew, one entry per CDR3 protein. The table lists about 410,000 distinct CDR3 sequences, about a quarter of them singletons. Sequenced: PBMCs or a T cell subset sorted from them (not recorded which). All receptors come from an adult woman who had mild COVID-19 (a few samples of this study predate the infection). Cell type and time point are not known. The CDR3 runs from the conserved cysteine through the conserved F or W. Fields, in order: V gene, J gene, D gene, clone size, CDR3 DNA, CDR3 protein. The D gene is left open where the match is weak. The size of a clone is reported for some rows only, either as once, few or many, or as a class for expanded clones.

>TRBV14|TRBJ2-7|TRBD1|.
TGTGCCAGCAGCCAAGATGTCAGGGGGCAAAACGAGCAGTACTTC
CASSQDVRGQNEQYF
>TRBV2|TRBJ1-1|TRBD1|.
TGTGCCAGCTGCAGGCGTCAGGGGGCATCCACTGAAGCTTTCTTT
CASCRRQGASTEAFF
>TRBV6-5|TRBJ1-5|.|few
TGTGCCAGCAGAATCGACAGTGGACAGCCCCAGCATTTT
CASRIDSGQPQHF
>TRBV20-1|TRBJ2-1|.|few
TGCAGTGCTAAGGGAGGGGGGGCGCTGGGCTTC
CSAKGGGALGF
>TRBV13|TRBJ1-1|.|.
TGTGCCAGCAGCTTAGAATCTGAGAACACTGAAGCTTTCTTT
CASSLESENTEAFF
>TRBV19|TRBJ1-2|.|.
TGTGCCAGTAGTATATTTCCCGGGGGTTCGAACTATGGCTACACCTTC
CASSIFPGGSNYGYTF
>TRBV9|TRBJ1-5|.|few
TGTGCCAGCAGCCAGAGGGGAGATCAGCCCCAGCATTTT
CASSQRGDQPQHF
>TRBV20-1|TRBJ2-3|.|.
TGCAGTGCTAGTTATCACAGGGCTGGTGATACGCAGTATTTT
CSASYHRAGDTQYF
>TRBV5-4|TRBJ1-5|.|few
TGTGCCAGCAGCATGGGACTGGATAGCAATCAGCCCCAGCATTTT
CASSMGLDSNQPQHF
>TRBV12-3/TRBV12-4|TRBJ1-1|.|.
TGTGCCAGCAGGGACGGTGGTTTGGTTGAAGCTTTCTTT
CASRDGGLVEAFF
>TRBV10-3|TRBJ1-6|.|few
TGTGCCATCAAAGTGGTACAGGAGGATAATTCACCCCTCCACTTT
CAIKVVQEDNSPLHF
>TRBV12-3/TRBV12-4|TRBJ1-2|TRBD1|few
TGTGCCAGCAGGCCCGGGACAGGGAATGGCTACACCTTC
CASRPGTGNGYTF
>TRBV20-1|TRBJ2-1|TRBD2|few
TGCAGTGCTCGAGGGGGACTAGTTATCAATGAGCAGTTCTTC
CSARGGLVINEQFF
>TRBV10-2|TRBJ2-2|.|few
TGCGCCAGCAGTGATAGCTTTATGAACACCGGGGAGCTGTTTTTT
CASSDSFMNTGELFF
>TRBV4-1|TRBJ2-5|.|.
TGCGCCAGCAGCCAAGATTCGGGATCGGCGGGGCCCCAAGAGACCCAGTACTTC
CASSQDSGSAGPQETQYF
>TRBV24-1|TRBJ2-4|.|.
TGTGCCACCAGTGGTTCAGGGGCCAAAAACATTCAGTACTTC
CATSGSGAKNIQYF
>TRBV15|TRBJ2-1|.|.
TGTGCCACCAGCAGAGCTGAGGGAAATGAGCAGTTCTTC
CATSRAEGNEQFF
>TRBV2|TRBJ1-2|.|few
TGTGCCAGCAGGTTTGGGGGCCCACTCTATGGCTACACCTTC
CASRFGGPLYGYTF
>TRBV2|TRBJ2-2|.|.
TGTGCCAGCAGTGCGACTCCGAACACCGGGGAGCTGTTTTTT
CASSATPNTGELFF
>TRBV20-1|TRBJ2-2|TRBD2|.
TGCAGTGCTCCGATAGCGGGGGAGGACACCGGGGAGCTGTTTTTT
CSAPIAGEDTGELFF
>TRBV3-1|TRBJ1-2|.|.
TGTGCCAGCAGCCAAGAAAGCATCGGTGGCTACACCTTC
CASSQESIGGYTF
>TRBV19|TRBJ2-2|.|few
TGTGCCAGTAGGAAGGACTACACCGGGGAGCTGTTTTTT
CASRKDYTGELFF
>TRBV12-3/TRBV12-4|TRBJ2-7|TRBD2|few
TGTGCCAGCCGCCTGAGCGGGAGGGACTACGAGCAGTACTTC
CASRLSGRDYEQYF